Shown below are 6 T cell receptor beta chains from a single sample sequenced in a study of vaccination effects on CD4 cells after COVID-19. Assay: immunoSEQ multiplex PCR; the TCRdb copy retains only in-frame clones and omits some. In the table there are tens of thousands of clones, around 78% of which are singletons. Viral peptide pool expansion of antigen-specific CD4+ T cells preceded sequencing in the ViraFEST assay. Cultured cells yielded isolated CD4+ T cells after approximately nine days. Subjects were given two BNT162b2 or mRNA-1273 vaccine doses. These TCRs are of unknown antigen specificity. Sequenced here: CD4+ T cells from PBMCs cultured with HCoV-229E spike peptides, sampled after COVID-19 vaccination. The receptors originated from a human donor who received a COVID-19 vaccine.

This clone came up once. CDR3 sequence (DNA): TGTGCCAGCAGTTTAAGCCTAACTTGGAATTCACCCCTCCACTTT. Translated: CASSLSLTWNSPLHF. The chain carries TRBV27 and TRBJ1-6, with D unresolved. The germline gives CDR1 MNHEY, CDR2 SMNVEV (reference sequence). The ends were cut back, 2 bases at V and 7 bases at J, with 12 bases in the middle. The CDR3 extends over 15 amino acids.

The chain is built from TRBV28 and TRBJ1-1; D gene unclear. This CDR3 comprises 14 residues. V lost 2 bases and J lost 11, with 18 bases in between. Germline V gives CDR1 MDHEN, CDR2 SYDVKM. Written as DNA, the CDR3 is TGTGCCAGCAGTTTAACCACTGACGGGTCTAGGGCTTTCTTT. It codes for CASSLTTDGSRAFF.

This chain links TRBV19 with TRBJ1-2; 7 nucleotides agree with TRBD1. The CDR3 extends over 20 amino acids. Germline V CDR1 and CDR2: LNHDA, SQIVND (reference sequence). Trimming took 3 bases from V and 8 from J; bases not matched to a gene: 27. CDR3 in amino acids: CASSISGLTSGRDSGGGYTF. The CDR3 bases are TGTGCCAGTAGTATTTCGGGGTTGACGTCTGGACGGGACAGTGGGGGAGGCTACACCTTC.

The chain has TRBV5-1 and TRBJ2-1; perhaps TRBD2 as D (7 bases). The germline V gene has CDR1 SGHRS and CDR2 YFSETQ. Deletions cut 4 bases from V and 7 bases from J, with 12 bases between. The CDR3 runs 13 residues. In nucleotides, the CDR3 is TGCGCCAGCAGCCTGGGGGGGGCAAATGAGCAGTTCTTC. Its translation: CASSLGGANEQFF.

CDR3 amino acids: CASSTDGQQNTEAFF. CDR3 nucleotides: TGCGCCAGCAGCACCGACGGACAACAAAACACTGAAGCTTTCTTT. This chain connects TRBV5-1 to TRBJ1-1, with a possible D match to TRBD1 (5 bases). Germline V gene sequence: CDR1 SGHRS, CDR2 YFSETQ. The CDR3 runs to 15 residues. The ends were cut back, 4 bases at V and 2 bases at J, with 15 bases in the middle.

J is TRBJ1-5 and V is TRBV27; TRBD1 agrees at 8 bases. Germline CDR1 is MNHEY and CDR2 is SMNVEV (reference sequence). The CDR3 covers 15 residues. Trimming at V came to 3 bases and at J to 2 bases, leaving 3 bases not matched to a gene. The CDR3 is CASSLEGQGNQPQHF. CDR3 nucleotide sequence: TGTGCCAGCAGTTTGGAGGGACAGGGCAATCAGCCCCAGCATTTT.